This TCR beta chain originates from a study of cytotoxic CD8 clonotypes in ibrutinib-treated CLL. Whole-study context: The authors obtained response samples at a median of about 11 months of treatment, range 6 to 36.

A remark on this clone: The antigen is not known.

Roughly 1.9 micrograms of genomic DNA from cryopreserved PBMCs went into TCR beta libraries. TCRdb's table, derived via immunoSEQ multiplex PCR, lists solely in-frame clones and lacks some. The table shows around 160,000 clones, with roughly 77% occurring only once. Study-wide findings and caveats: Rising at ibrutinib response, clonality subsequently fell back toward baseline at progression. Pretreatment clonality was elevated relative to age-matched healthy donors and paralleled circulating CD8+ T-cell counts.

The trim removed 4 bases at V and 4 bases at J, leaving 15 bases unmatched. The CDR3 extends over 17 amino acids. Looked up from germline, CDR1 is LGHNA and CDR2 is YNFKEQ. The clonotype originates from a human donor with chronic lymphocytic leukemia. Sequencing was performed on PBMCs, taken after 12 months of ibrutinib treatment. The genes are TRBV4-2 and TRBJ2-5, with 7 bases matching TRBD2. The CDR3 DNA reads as TGTGCCAGCAGCCCCGAGCATCGGGGACTAAGGGCAGAGACCCAGTACTTC. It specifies CASSPEHRGLRAETQYF.